The TCR beta chain under discussion was sequenced for a study of OX40 agonist ivuxolimab in advanced cancers. About the research overall: Prior therapy, whether anti-PD-1, anti-PD-L1 or anti-CTLA-4, was allowed, and roughly 44% had some. Three patients responded partially, comprising one with hepatocellular carcinoma and two with cutaneous melanoma. Findings and limits, study-wide: CD8+ T cells (on average) carried more expanded clones than CD4+ T cells.

CDR3 length: 17 residues. V shed 6 bases and J 5 bases; nucleotides not matched to a gene: 15. CDR1 is ENHRY, CDR2 SYGVKD, per germline. As for this clone: As yet, its antigen is unknown.

TCRdb's copy holds only in-frame clones and misses some; the assay was immunoSEQ multiplex PCR. The data contain under 70,000 clones, approximately 81% of them singletons. The study sampled blood at baseline, cycle 4 day 1, and cycle 7 day 1. This sequence was found in an adult with an advanced solid tumor such as melanoma, head and neck, liver or kidney cancer. This chain connects TRBV10-3 to TRBJ2-7; TRBD1 matches at 11 bases. The sample consisted of CD4+ or CD8+ T cells sorted from blood, taken in a trial of the OX40 agonist ivuxolimab. The CDR3 DNA is TGTGCCATCAGAAGCACCCCCCCGGGACAGGGGGTCCACGAGCAGTACTTC. Translating gives CAIRSTPPGQGVHEQYF.